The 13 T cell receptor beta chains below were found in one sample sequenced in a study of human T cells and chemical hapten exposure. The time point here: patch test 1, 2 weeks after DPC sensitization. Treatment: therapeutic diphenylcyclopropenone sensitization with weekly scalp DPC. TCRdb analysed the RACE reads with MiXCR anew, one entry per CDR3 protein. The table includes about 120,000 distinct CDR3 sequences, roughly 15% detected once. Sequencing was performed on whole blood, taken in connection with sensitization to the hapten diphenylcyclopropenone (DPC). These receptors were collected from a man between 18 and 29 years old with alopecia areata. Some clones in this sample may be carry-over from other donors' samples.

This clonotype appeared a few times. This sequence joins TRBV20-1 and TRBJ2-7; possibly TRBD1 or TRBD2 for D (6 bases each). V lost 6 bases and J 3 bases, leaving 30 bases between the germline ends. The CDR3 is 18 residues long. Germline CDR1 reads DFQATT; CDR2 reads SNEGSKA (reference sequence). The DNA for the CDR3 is TGCAGTGCCACGGATCAGGGGAGGTACCAGACAAGACTCTACGAGCAGTACTTC. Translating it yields CSATDQGRYQTRLYEQYF.

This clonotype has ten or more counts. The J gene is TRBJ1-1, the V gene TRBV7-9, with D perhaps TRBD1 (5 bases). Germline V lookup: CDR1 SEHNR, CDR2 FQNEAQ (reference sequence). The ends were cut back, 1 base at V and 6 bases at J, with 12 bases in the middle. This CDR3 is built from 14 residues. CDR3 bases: TGTGCCAGCAGCTTAGTGCAGGGCCTCTCTGAAGCTTTCTTT. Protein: CASSLVQGLSEAFF.

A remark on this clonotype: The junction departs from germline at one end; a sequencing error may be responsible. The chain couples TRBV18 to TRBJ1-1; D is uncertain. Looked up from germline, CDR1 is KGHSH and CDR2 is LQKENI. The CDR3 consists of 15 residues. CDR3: CVSSPTSGPNTEAFF. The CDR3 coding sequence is TGTGTCAGCTCACCAACTTCCGGGCCGAACACTGAAGCTTTCTTT.

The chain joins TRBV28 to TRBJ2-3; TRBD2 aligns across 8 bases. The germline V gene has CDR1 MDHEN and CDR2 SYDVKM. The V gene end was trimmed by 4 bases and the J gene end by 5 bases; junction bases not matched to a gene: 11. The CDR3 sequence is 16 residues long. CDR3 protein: CASSSPGTSVRDTQYF. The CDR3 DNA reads TGTGCCAGCAGTTCACCCGGGACTAGTGTTCGAGATACGCAGTATTTT.

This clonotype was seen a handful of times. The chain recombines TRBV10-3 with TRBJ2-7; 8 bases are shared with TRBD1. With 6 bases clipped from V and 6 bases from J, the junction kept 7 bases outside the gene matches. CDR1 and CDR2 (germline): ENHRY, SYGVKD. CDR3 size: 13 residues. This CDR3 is CAIRDPTGAEQYF. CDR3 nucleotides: TGTGCCATCAGGGACCCGACAGGGGCCGAGCAGTACTTC.

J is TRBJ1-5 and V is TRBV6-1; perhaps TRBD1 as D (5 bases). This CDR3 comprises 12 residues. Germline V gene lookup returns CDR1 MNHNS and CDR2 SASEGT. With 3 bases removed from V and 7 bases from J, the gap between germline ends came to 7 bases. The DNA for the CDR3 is TGTGCCAGCAGTGATGGGGGACAGCCCCAGCATTTT. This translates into CASSDGGQPQHF.

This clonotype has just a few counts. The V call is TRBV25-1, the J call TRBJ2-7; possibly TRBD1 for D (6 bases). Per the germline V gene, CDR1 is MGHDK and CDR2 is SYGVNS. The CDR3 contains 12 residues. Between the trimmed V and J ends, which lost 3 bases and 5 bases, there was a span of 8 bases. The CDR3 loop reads CASSDRGNEQYF. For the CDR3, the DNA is TGTGCCAGCAGTGACAGGGGTAACGAGCAGTACTTC.

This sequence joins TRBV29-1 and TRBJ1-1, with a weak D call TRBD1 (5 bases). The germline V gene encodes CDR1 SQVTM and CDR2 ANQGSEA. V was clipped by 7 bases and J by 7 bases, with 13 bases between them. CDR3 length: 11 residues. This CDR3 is CSAGTANEAFF. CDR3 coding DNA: TGCAGCGCCGGGACTGCCAATGAAGCTTTCTTT.

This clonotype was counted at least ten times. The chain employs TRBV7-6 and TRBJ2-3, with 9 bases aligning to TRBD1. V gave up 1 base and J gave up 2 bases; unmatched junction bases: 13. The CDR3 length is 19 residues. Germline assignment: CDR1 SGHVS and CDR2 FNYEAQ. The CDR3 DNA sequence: TGTGCCAGCAGCTTAGGGGGATCCGGGACAGGGTCCCACACAGATACGCAGTATTTT. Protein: CASSLGGSGTGSHTDTQYF.

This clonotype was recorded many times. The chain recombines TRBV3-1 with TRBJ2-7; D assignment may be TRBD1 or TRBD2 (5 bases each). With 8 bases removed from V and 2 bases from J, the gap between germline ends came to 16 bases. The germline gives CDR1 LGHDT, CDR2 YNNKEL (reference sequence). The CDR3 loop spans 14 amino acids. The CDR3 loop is CASGPGTLPYEQYF. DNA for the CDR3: TGTGCCAGCGGCCCCGGGACGCTTCCCTACGAGCAGTACTTC.

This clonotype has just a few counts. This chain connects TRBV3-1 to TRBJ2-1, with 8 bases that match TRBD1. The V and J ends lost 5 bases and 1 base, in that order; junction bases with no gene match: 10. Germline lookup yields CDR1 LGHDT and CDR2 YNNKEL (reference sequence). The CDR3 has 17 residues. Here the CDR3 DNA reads TGTGCCAGCAGCAGCCGGGACAGGTTAAGGTCCTACAATGAGCAGTTCTTC. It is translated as CASSSRDRLRSYNEQFF.

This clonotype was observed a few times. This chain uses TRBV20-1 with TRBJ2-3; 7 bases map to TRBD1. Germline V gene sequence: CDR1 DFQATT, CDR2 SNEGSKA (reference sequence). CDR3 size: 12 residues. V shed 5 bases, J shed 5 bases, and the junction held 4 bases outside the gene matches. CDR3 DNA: TGCAGTGCTGTCACAGGGGTAGATACGCAGTATTTT. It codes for CSAVTGVDTQYF.

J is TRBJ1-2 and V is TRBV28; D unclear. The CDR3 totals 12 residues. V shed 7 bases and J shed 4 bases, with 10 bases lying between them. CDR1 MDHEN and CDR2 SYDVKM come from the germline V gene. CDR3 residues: CASNVTPYGYTF. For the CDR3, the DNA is TGTGCCAGCAATGTAACCCCCTATGGCTACACCTTC.